Shown below are 30 T cell receptor beta chains from a single sample sequenced in a study of blood T cell repertoires in COVID-19. TCRdb's table, derived via immunoSEQ multiplex PCR, lists solely in-frame clones and lacks some. Here the sample spans 110,000 to 150,000 clones, around 84% being singletons. The sample taken for sequencing was peripheral blood. The receptors originated from a woman between 50 and 59 years old with acute or convalescent COVID-19.

The V gene is TRBV28, the J gene TRBJ1-4; perhaps TRBD1 as D (5 bases). Trimming cost V 3 bases and J 1 base, with 12 bases left between them. CDR1 and CDR2 from the germline V gene are MDHEN and SYDVKM. The CDR3 runs 16 residues. This CDR3 is CASSFGGKGTNEKLFF. In DNA, the CDR3 is TGTGCCAGCAGTTTTGGGGGGAAGGGAACTAATGAAAAACTGTTTTTT.

The chain joins TRBV5-4 to TRBJ2-7; D possibly corresponds to TRBD2 (9 bases). Per germline, CDR1 SGHNT and CDR2 YYREEE (reference sequence). Between the trimmed V and J ends, which lost 3 bases and 4 bases, there was a span of 20 bases. The CDR3 loop spans 16 amino acids. The CDR3 sequence is CASSSGGGGAFYEQYF. The CDR3 DNA follows: TGTGCCAGCAGCTCAGGGGGCGGGGGGGCATTTTACGAGCAGTACTTC.

The CDR3 region has the DNA TGTGCCAGCAGTTTAATAGAAGGGGACACCATATATTTT. This sequence encodes CASSLIEGDTIYF. This chain uses TRBV12-3 or TRBV12-4 with TRBJ1-3, with D perhaps matching TRBD1 (5 bases). Trimming pared 2 bases from V and 8 bases from J, leaving 10 bases between. The CDR3 spans 13 residues.

V gene TRBV11-2 combines with J gene TRBJ2-1, with D tentatively TRBD1 (5 bases). The CDR3 runs 14 residues. The V end was cut by 2 bases, the J end by 0 bases, with 5 bases between. CDR1 is SGHAT, CDR2 FQNNGV, per germline. In DNA form, the CDR3 reads TGTGCCAGCAGCTTAAGGGGCTCCTACAATGAGCAGTTCTTC. It encodes CASSLRGSYNEQFF.

The CDR3 is CASSPGTGLVRNTEAFF. The CDR3 nucleotides are TGTGCCAGCAGCCCCGGCACGGGTTTGGTCAGGAACACTGAAGCTTTCTTT. The genes are TRBV7-9 and TRBJ1-1; D unclear. There are 17 residues in the CDR3. Per germline, CDR1 SEHNR and CDR2 FQNEAQ (reference sequence). The V gene lost 5 bases and the J gene lost 1 base, with 20 bases spanning the gap. The full variable domain, rest sourced from reference TRBV7-9 and TRBJ1-1, is DTGVSQNPRHKITKRGQNVTFRCDPISEHNRLYWYRQTLGQGPEFLTYFQNEAQLEKSRLLSDRFSAERPKGSFSTLEIQRTEQGDSAMYLCASSPGTGLVRNTEAFFGQGTRLTVV.

Only a few counts were recorded for this clone. The chain uses TRBV28 and TRBJ1-2; the D is unclear. Germline V gene data show CDR1 as MDHEN and CDR2 as SYDVKM. The CDR3 covers 18 residues. V was cut by 2 bases and J by 3 bases, with 22 bases left in between. CDR3 coding DNA: TGTGCCAGCAGTTTAGTAACAGCTAACAATCTCAAATACTATGGCTACACCTTC. It codes for CASSLVTANNLKYYGYTF.

This clone was seen only a few times. V usage is TRBV6-5 and J usage is TRBJ1-1; TRBD1 is a possible D gene (5 bases). The ends were cut back, 8 bases at V and 4 bases at J, with 11 bases in the middle. The germline V gene encodes CDR1 MNHEY and CDR2 SVGAGI. The CDR3 extends over 12 amino acids. The CDR3 sequence is CASFFGGTEAFF. The CDR3 DNA reads as TGTGCCAGCTTCTTCGGGGGCACTGAAGCTTTCTTT.

Only one count was recorded for this clone. The gene calls are TRBV29-1 and TRBJ1-2; no clear D. The CDR3 loop spans 12 amino acids. The germline V gene encodes CDR1 SQVTM and CDR2 ANQGSEA. Trimming removed 4 bases from V and 2 bases from J, with 8 bases in between. This CDR3 reads CSVVQANYGYTF. The CDR3, as DNA: TGCAGCGTTGTTCAGGCCAACTATGGCTACACCTTC.

J is TRBJ1-5 and V is TRBV6-4; 7 bases line up with TRBD1. The germline V gene encodes CDR1 MRHNA and CDR2 SNTAGT. J was trimmed by 5 bases and V by 6 bases; bases with no gene match: 7. The CDR3 is 14 amino acids. CDR3 nucleotide sequence: TGTGCCAGCAGAAGACAGGGCCGGGATCAGCCCCAGCATTTT. This encodes CASRRQGRDQPQHF.

This chain links TRBV2 with TRBJ2-2, with TRBD2 identical over 9 bases. V was clipped by 9 bases and J by 5 bases; unmatched bases: 4. The CDR3 consists of 13 residues. Germline V lookup: CDR1 SNHLY, CDR2 FYNNEI. The CDR3 protein is CARKRGATGELFF. The CDR3 DNA reads as TGTGCCAGAAAGCGGGGGGCTACCGGGGAGCTGTTTTTT.

This clone has only a few counts. The gene calls are TRBV3-1 (or the pseudogene TRBV3-2) and TRBJ2-3; 8 bases fit TRBD1. The length of the CDR3 is 16 residues. The trim removed 3 bases at V and 2 bases at J, leaving 7 bases unmatched. From germline, CDR1 is LGHDT and CDR2 YNNKEL (reference sequence). The CDR3 region has the DNA TGTGCCAGCAGCCAGACGGAGGGACAGGCCACAGATACGCAGTATTTT. Encoded protein: CASSQTEGQATDTQYF.

The V and J genes are TRBV3-1 (or the pseudogene TRBV3-2) and TRBJ1-2; D gene ambiguous. Germline V CDR1 and CDR2: LGHDT, YNNKEL (reference sequence). Trimming removed 0 bases from V and 7 bases from J, with 12 bases in between. There are 14 residues in the CDR3. The CDR3 is CASSQEGGWAGYTF. The CDR3 bases are TGTGCCAGCAGCCAAGAGGGAGGTTGGGCTGGCTACACCTTC.

This clone was observed once. The chain employs TRBV6-5 and TRBJ1-6, with D possibly being TRBD1 (6 bases). The CDR3 is 15 amino acids. Germline V gene data show CDR1 as MNHEY and CDR2 as SVGAGI. V was pared by 6 bases and J by 0 bases, with 9 bases between. The CDR3 sequence: CASSLQGSYNSPLHF. CDR3 DNA: TGTGCCAGCAGCCTACAGGGCTCCTATAATTCACCCCTCCACTTT.

V is TRBV10-3 and J is TRBJ2-3; the D gene is possibly TRBD2 (7 bases). The germline gives CDR1 ENHRY, CDR2 SYGVKD. Trimming left V 2 bases short and J 3 bases short, with 15 bases between. This CDR3 comprises 16 residues. The CDR3 region is CAISEGRGGVTDTQYF. The CDR3 DNA reads as TGTGCCATCAGTGAGGGTAGGGGGGGGGTAACAGATACGCAGTATTTT.

In this sample, this clone turned up a few times. V usage is TRBV4-1 and J usage is TRBJ1-5; D is unclear. V shed 0 bases and J shed 5 bases, with 11 bases lying between them. CDR1 is MGHRA and CDR2 is YSYEKL in the germline V gene. This CDR3 is 15 amino acids long. The CDR3 DNA follows: TGCGCCAGCAGCCAAGAGGTGGCACCTTATCAGCCCCAGCATTTT. It encodes CASSQEVAPYQPQHF.

The gene calls are TRBV30 and TRBJ2-1; 9 bases align to TRBD2. The junction had 12 bases not matched to a gene; V was cut back by 2 bases and J by 10 bases. The CDR3 runs 15 residues. CDR1 is GTSNPN and CDR2 is SVGIG in the germline V gene (reference sequence). Written as DNA, the CDR3 is TGTGCCTGGAGTCGGCTGGGCGGGGGGGTTCGAGAGCAGTTCTTC. Its translation: CAWSRLGGGVREQFF.

The CDR3 spells CASSPTSGGSSYEQYF. CDR3 bases: TGTGCCAGTAGTCCCACAAGCGGGGGATCCTCCTACGAGCAGTACTTC. The chain combines TRBV19 with TRBJ2-7; TRBD2 matches at 8 bases. CDR1 LNHDA and CDR2 SQIVND come from the germline V gene (reference sequence). After removal of 5 bases from V and 0 bases from J, the junction contained 9 bases not matched to a gene. This CDR3 has 16 residues.

The genes are TRBV7-9 and TRBJ1-1, with 7 nucleotides matching TRBD1. This CDR3 region has 14 residues. V shed 3 bases, J shed 3 bases, and the junction held 4 bases outside the gene matches. From germline, CDR1 is SEHNR and CDR2 FQNEAQ (reference sequence). The CDR3 sequence: CASSFGDRDTEAFF. In DNA form, the CDR3 reads TGTGCCAGCAGCTTCGGGGACAGAGACACTGAAGCTTTCTTT.

This chain connects TRBV12-3 or TRBV12-4 to TRBJ2-1; 7 bases line up with TRBD1. This CDR3 has 13 residues. V was pared by 3 bases and J by 5 bases, with 1 base of the junction left unmatched. The CDR3 nucleotides read TGTGCCAGCAGTTTTGGGACAGACAATGAGCAGTTCTTC. Protein: CASSFGTDNEQFF.

The V call is TRBV7-3, the J call TRBJ2-2; 13 nucleotides agree with TRBD2. Germline CDR1 and CDR2: SGHTA and FQGTGA. The CDR3 loop spans 14 amino acids. The junction had 4 bases not matched to a gene; V was cut back by 9 bases and J by 6 bases. The CDR3 here is CASRGLAGSGELFF. CDR3 bases: TGTGCCAGTCGGGGACTAGCGGGGTCCGGGGAGCTGTTTTTT. The full variable domain, its missing parts supplied by reference TRBV7-3 and TRBJ2-2, is GAGVSQTPSNKVTEKGKYVELRCDPISGHTALYWYRQSLGQGPEFLIYFQGTGAADDSGLPNDRFFAVRPEGSVSTLKIQRTERGDSAVYLCASRGLAGSGELFFGEGSRLTVL.

The V gene is TRBV25-1, the J gene TRBJ1-2, with D maybe TRBD1 (6 bases). From germline, CDR1 is MGHDK and CDR2 SYGVNS. The CDR3 is made up of 17 amino acids. Trimming left V 3 bases short and J 4 bases short, with 21 bases between. The CDR3 coding sequence is TGTGCCAGCAGTGAGGGACATTCTGGGACACGCATCTATGGCTACACCTTC. It is translated as CASSEGHSGTRIYGYTF.

The chain couples TRBV6-1 to TRBJ1-2, with D possibly TRBD1 on 5 matching bases. The ends were cut back, 1 base at V and 5 bases at J, with 11 bases in the middle. There are 14 residues in the CDR3. Germline loops: CDR1 MNHNS, CDR2 SASEGT. The CDR3 loop reads CASSEVPQGYGYTF. Here the CDR3 DNA reads TGTGCCAGCAGTGAAGTTCCTCAGGGTTATGGCTACACCTTC.

The CDR3 DNA reads TGTGCCAGCAGTTTCTCAGCGCAAGAGACCCAGTACTTC. Translating gives CASSFSAQETQYF. The V and J genes are TRBV12-3 or TRBV12-4 and TRBJ2-5; D is uncertain. V was trimmed by 3 bases and J by 2 bases, leaving 7 bases between them. The CDR3 totals 13 residues.

The rearrangement uses TRBV4-3 and TRBJ1-4; D gene uncertain. Germline-derived CDR1 and CDR2 are LGHNA and YSLEER. The CDR3 extends over 13 amino acids. Trimming stripped 1 base from V and 8 bases from J, with 8 bases between. For the CDR3, the DNA is TGCGCCAGCAGCCAAGGCAGCGGGGAAAAACTGTTTTTT. Protein: CASSQGSGEKLFF.

This chain links TRBV19 with TRBJ2-1, with a weak D call TRBD1 (7 bases). From germline, CDR1 is LNHDA and CDR2 SQIVND (reference sequence). This CDR3 comprises 14 residues. V lost 6 bases and J lost 0, with 9 bases in between. The CDR3 region is CASRRDSSYNEQFF. The CDR3 region has the DNA TGTGCCAGTAGGCGGGACAGCTCCTACAATGAGCAGTTCTTC. Complete variable domain (other parts from reference TRBV19 and TRBJ2-1): DGGITQSPKYLFRKEGQNVTLSCEQNLNHDAMYWYRQDPGQGLRLIYYSQIVNDFQKGDIAEGYSVSREKKESFPLTVTSAQKNPTAFYLCASRRDSSYNEQFFGPGTRLTVL.

This clone appeared a few times. The CDR3 DNA is TGTGCCAGCAGTTTAGGGGCGGAAAAAACTGAAGCTTTCTTT. Translated: CASSLGAEKTEAFF. V gene TRBV27 combines with J gene TRBJ1-1; maybe TRBD1 (5 bases). The ends were cut back, 2 bases at V and 5 bases at J, with 12 bases in the middle. The CDR3 sequence is 14 residues long. The germline gives CDR1 MNHEY, CDR2 SMNVEV (reference sequence).

V usage is TRBV7-2 and J usage is TRBJ2-3, with 11 bases identical to TRBD2. From germline, CDR1 is SGHTA and CDR2 FQGNSA. This CDR3 spans 16 amino acids. V lost 0 bases to trimming and J lost 5 bases; unmatched junction nucleotides: 4. For the CDR3, the DNA is TGTGCCAGCAGCTTAGCTAGCGGGGGGGCGGGAGATACGCAGTATTTT. It yields the protein CASSLASGGAGDTQYF. The variable domain in full, with the rest retrieved from reference TRBV7-2 and TRBJ2-3, is GAGVSQSPSNKVTEKGKDVELRCDPISGHTALYWYRQSLGQGLEFLIYFQGNSAPDKSGLPSDRFSAERTGGSVSTLTIQRTQQEDSAVYLCASSLASGGAGDTQYFGPGTRLTVL.

The rearrangement joins TRBV10-3 to TRBJ2-7; D is uncertain. In germline, CDR1 is ENHRY, CDR2 SYGVKD. This CDR3 is 14 amino acids long. Trimming shortened V by 2 bases and J by 3 bases, and 11 bases separated the two germline ends. The CDR3, as DNA: TGTGCCATCAGTGAGAGAGACACGAGCTACGAGCAGTACTTC. Its translation is CAISERDTSYEQYF.

V usage is TRBV7-3 and J usage is TRBJ1-2; TRBD1 matches 7 bases. The CDR3 has 13 amino acids. Germline assignment: CDR1 SGHTA and CDR2 FQGTGA. J gave up 7 bases and V 8 bases, and 10 bases lay outside the gene matches. CDR3 region: CASSREGAVGYTF. The DNA of the CDR3 is TGTGCCAGCTCTCGCGAGGGGGCGGTTGGCTACACCTTC.

The genes are TRBV2 and TRBJ1-3, with D uncertain. Per the germline V gene, CDR1 is SNHLY and CDR2 is FYNNEI. V was cut by 9 bases and J by 1 base, with 10 bases left in between. This CDR3 is built from 13 residues. The CDR3 here is CARTLGSGNTIYF. CDR3 in DNA: TGTGCCAGGACCCTCGGGTCTGGAAACACCATATATTTT.